Listed below are T cell receptor beta chains from one sample, sequenced in a study of cytomegalovirus exposure and HLA in healthy donors. Libraries were prepared by immunoSEQ multiplex PCR; TCRdb keeps only in-frame clonotypes and omits some of them. The sample includes about 160,000 clones, approximately 79% of them seen just once. The sequenced material came from PBMCs. These receptors originate from a man aged 40-50 years in good health and CMV-seronegative. The CDR3 runs from the conserved cysteine through the conserved F or W. D genes are given only for firm matches. Clone size is shown for a subset of rows, as once, few, many or a class of expanded clone.

>.|TRBJ2-1|TRBV20-1|.
TGCAGTGCTAGGCGGGCTATTGAGCAGTTCTTC
CSARRAIEQFF
>TRBD2|TRBJ2-2|TRBV9|once
TGTGCCAGCAGCGTAGAAGCTAGCGGGGGGGGGTCCGGGGAGCTGTTTTTT
CASSVEASGGGSGELFF
>TRBD1|TRBJ2-7|TRBV28|.
TGTGCCAGCAGTTTCGGACCGGGACAGGGAGCCTACGAGCAGTACTTC
CASSFGPGQGAYEQYF
>TRBD2|TRBJ2-2|TRBV7-8|.
TGTGCCAGCAGCTTAATGCGGGAGGTTCACGGGGAGCTGTTTTTT
CASSLMREVHGELFF
>TRBD1|TRBJ2-1|TRBV5-1|.
TGCGCCAGCAGCCCGGGACAGTCCTACAATGAGCAGTTCTTC
CASSPGQSYNEQFF
>.|TRBJ2-3|TRBV15|.
TGTGCCACCAGCAGAGCGGGGTCTGGCACAGATACGCAGTATTTT
CATSRAGSGTDTQYF
>.|TRBJ1-1|TRBV6-6|few
TGTGCCAGCAGTTTCGGAGGGAACACTGAAGCTTTCTTT
CASSFGGNTEAFF
>.|TRBJ2-7|TRBV29-1|few
TGCAGCGTTGACTCCTCGGGCAGGAGGGGCGAGCAGTACTTC
CSVDSSGRRGEQYF
>TRBD1|TRBJ2-2|TRBV19|few
TGTGCCAGTAGTACCGGGACAGGTGTGAACACCGGGGAGCTGTTTTTT
CASSTGTGVNTGELFF
>TRBD2|TRBJ2-7|TRBV6-5|.
TGTGCCAGCAGTTACCGGCTAGCGGGGGAAGAGCAGTACTTC
CASSYRLAGEEQYF
>.|TRBJ2-1|TRBV7-9|few
TGTGCCAGCAGAATAGGGGGGGGGAACAATGAGCAGTTCTTC
CASRIGGGNNEQFF
>.|TRBJ2-7|TRBV4-1|.
TGCGCCAGCAGCCAAGGGCCGCGGGACTCCTACGAGCAGTACTTC
CASSQGPRDSYEQYF
>TRBD1|TRBJ1-5|TRBV2|few
TGTGCCAGCAGCCACCGGGACAGGAACGTGGAGCCCCAGCATTTT
CASSHRDRNVEPQHF